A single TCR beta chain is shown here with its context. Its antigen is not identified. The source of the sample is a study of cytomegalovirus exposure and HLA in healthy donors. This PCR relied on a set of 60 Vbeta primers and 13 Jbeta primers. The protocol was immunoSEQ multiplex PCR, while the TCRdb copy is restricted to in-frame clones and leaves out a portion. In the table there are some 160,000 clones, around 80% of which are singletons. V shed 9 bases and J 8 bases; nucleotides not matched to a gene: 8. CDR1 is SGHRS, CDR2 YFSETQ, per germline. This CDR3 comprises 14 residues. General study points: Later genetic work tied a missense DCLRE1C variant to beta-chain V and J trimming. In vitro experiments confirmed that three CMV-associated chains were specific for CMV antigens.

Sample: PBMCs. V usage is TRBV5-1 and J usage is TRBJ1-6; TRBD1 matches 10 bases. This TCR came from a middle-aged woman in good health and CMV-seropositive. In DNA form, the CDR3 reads TGCGCCACCAAGACAGGGGGCAAGGATTCACCCCTCCACTTT. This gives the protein CATKTGGKDSPLHF.